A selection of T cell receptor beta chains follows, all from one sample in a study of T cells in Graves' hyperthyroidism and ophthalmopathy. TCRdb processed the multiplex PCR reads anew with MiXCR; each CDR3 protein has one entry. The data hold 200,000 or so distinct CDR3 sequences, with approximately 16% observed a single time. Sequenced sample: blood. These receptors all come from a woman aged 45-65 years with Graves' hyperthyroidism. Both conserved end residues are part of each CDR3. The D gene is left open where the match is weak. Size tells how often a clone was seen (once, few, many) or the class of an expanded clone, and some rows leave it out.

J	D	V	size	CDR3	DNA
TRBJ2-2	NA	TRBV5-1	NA	CASSLVVAATGELFF	TGCGCCAGCAGCTTGGTGGTAGCCGCTACCGGGGAGCTGTTTTTT
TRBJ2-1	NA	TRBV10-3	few	CAISISDNEQFF	TGTGCCATCAGTATTTCAGATAATGAGCAGTTCTTC
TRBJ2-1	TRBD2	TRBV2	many	CASSGPPSGRAHEQFF	TGTGCCAGCAGTGGACCTCCTAGCGGGAGGGCTCATGAGCAGTTCTTC
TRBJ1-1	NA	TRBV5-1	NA	CASSSRLADTEVFF	TGCGCCAGCAGCTCGCGCTTGGCGGACACTGAAGTTTTCTTT
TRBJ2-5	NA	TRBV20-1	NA	CSASGKETQYF	TGCAGTGCTAGCGGAAAAGAGACCCAGTACTTC
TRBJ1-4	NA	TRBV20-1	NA	CSAAGPDEKLFF	TGCAGTGCTGCAGGACCGGATGAAAAACTGTTTTTT
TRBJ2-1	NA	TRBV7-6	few	CASSPMGGRDYLNEQFF	TGTGCCAGCAGCCCCATGGGGGGGCGGGACTACCTCAATGAGCAGTTCTTC
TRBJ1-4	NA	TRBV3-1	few	CASSQDWATNEKLFF	TGTGCCAGCAGCCAAGATTGGGCGACTAATGAAAAACTGTTTTTT
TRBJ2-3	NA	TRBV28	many	CASLDHLLAQYF	TGTGCCAGCCTGGACCATCTCTTGGCGCAGTATTTT
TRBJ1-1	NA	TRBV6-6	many	CASSYRGLGTEAFF	TGTGCCAGCAGTTACCGCGGGCTAGGGACTGAAGCTTTCTTT
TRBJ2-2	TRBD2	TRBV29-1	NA	CSVWGLAGAGVVGELFF	TGCAGCGTTTGGGGACTAGCGGGAGCAGGGGTGGTCGGGGAGCTGTTTTTT
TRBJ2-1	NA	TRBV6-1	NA	CASSFSSLVTYNEQFF	TGTGCCAGCAGTTTCTCCAGCCTAGTAACCTACAATGAGCAGTTCTTC
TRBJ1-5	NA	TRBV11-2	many	CASSPRDTNQPQHF	TGTGCCAGCAGCCCCCGGGATACCAATCAGCCCCAGCATTTT
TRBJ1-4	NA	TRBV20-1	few	CSATRGGVTNEKLFF	TGCAGTGCTACCCGGGGGGGGGTCACTAATGAAAAACTGTTTTTT
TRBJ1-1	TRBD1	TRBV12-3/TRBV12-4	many	CASSLEQGTAAFF	TGTGCCAGCAGTTTAGAACAGGGGACCGCAGCTTTCTTT
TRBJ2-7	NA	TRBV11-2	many	CASSLGRAGYEQYF	TGTGCCAGCAGCTTAGGCAGGGCGGGGTACGAGCAGTACTTC
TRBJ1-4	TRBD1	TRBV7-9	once	CASSLPGQVPRNEKLFF	TGTGCCAGCAGCCTACCGGGACAGGTGCCCCGTAATGAAAAACTGTTTTTT
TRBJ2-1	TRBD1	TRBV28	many	CASSSSGQGHPYNEQFF	TGTGCCAGCAGTTCCTCCGGACAGGGACACCCTTACAATGAGCAGTTCTTC
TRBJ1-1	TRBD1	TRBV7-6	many	CASSSQGEGTEAFF	TGCGCCAGCAGCTCACAGGGGGAAGGGACTGAAGCTTTCTTT
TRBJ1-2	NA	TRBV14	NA	CASSHARVGYGYTF	TGTGCCAGCAGCCACGCCAGGGTTGGCTATGGCTACACCTTC
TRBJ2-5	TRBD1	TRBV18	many	CASSQGTEQETQYF	TGTGCCAGCTCACAAGGGACAGAGCAAGAGACCCAGTACTTC
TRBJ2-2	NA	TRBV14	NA	CASSQTGTFLGGNPAGELFF	TGTGCCAGCAGCCAGACAGGGACTTTTCTGGGCGGGAATCCCGCCGGGGAGCTGTTTTTT
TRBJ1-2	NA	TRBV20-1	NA	CSAGSGDYGYTF	TGCAGTGCTGGCTCCGGGGACTATGGCTACACCTTC
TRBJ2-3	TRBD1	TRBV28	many	CASSETGTDTQYF	TGTGCCAGCAGTGAGACAGGGACAGATACGCAGTATTTT
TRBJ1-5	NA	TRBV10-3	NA	CAISDGGARPNQPQHF	TGTGCCATCAGTGACGGGGGGGCGCGTCCCAATCAGCCCCAGCATTTT
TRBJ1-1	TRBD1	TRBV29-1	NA	CSVADRVGTEAFF	TGCAGCGTTGCAGACAGGGTGGGCACTGAAGCTTTCTTT
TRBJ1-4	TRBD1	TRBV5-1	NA	CASSTGQGTNEKLFF	TGCGCCAGCAGCACCGGACAGGGCACTAATGAAAAACTGTTTTTT
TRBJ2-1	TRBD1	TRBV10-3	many	CAIGDRDRGHEQFF	TGTGCCATCGGGGACCGGGACAGGGGACATGAGCAGTTCTTC
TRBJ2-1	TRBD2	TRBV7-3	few	CASSLGAGWGYEQFF	TGTGCCAGCAGCTTAGGAGCGGGATGGGGGTATGAGCAGTTCTTC
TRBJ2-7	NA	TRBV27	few	CASSFQEAHEQYF	TGTGCCAGCAGTTTCCAGGAAGCCCACGAGCAGTACTTC
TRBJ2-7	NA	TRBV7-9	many	CASSLGGTLDEQYF	TGTGCCAGCAGCTTAGGTGGGACCCTCGACGAGCAGTACTTC
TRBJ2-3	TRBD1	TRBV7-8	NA	CASSFIWTGGGTDTQYF	TGTGCCAGCAGCTTTATTTGGACAGGGGGGGGCACAGATACGCAGTATTTT
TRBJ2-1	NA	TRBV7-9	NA	CASSQTGLTWDEQFF	TGTGCCAGCAGCCAAACCGGACTCACCTGGGATGAGCAGTTCTTC
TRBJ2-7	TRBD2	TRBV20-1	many	CSASPGLASPYEQYF	TGCAGTGCCAGCCCCGGACTAGCGTCTCCCTACGAGCAGTACTTC
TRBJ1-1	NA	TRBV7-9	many	CASSLSGGGTEAFF	TGTGCCAGCAGCTTAAGCGGCGGGGGCACTGAAGCTTTCTTT
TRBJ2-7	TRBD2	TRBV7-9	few	CASSLWLARTSASYEQYF	TGTGCCAGCAGCTTATGGTTGGCGAGGACTAGCGCCTCCTACGAGCAGTACTTC
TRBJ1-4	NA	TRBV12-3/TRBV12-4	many	CASRRRRGYSGKLFF	TGTGCCAGCAGACGACGAAGGGGGTACTCTGGAAAACTGTTTTTT
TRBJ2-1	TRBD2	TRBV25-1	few	CASSEFQGTRGVNEQFF	TGTGCCAGCAGTGAATTTCAGGGGACTAGAGGAGTCAATGAGCAGTTCTTC
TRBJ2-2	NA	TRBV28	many	CASSPLGVTVPGSRPGELFF	TGTGCCAGCAGTCCCCTAGGGGTGACAGTACCTGGGAGTAGGCCAGGGGAGCTGTTTTTT
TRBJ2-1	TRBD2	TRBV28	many	CASLPGTSGVNEQFF	TGTGCCAGCCTCCCCGGGACTAGCGGGGTCAATGAGCAGTTCTTC
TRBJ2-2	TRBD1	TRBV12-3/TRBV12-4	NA	CASSFYRGLGGELFF	TGTGCCAGCAGTTTTTACAGGGGCCTGGGCGGGGAGCTGTTTTTT
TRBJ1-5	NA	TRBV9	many	CASSGQQGRDQPQHF	TGTGCCAGCAGCGGACAACAGGGACGGGATCAGCCCCAGCATTTT
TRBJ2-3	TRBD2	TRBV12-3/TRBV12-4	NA	CASRDGTSGSAADTQYF	TGTGCCAGCAGAGACGGGACTAGCGGGAGTGCCGCAGATACGCAGTATTTT